A single sample gave rise to the 3 T cell receptor beta chains below, sequenced in a study of T cell responses to AZD1222 COVID-19 vaccine. The method was immunoSEQ multiplex PCR; TCRdb's version includes in-frame clones alone and lacks a portion of them. This sample has 78,000 or so clones, with about 78% found just once. The material was peripheral blood, obtained 28 days after the second AZD1222 dose. The receptors stem from an adult who received the AZD1222 COVID-19 vaccine.

This chain uses TRBV7-6 with TRBJ2-7, with D possibly being TRBD2 (6 bases). Germline V lookup: CDR1 SGHVS, CDR2 FNYEAQ. The CDR3 extends over 16 amino acids. The V end lost 2 bases, the J end lost 0 bases, and 14 bases lay between the germline ends. The CDR3 here is CASSLLRSGSSYEQYF. CDR3 nucleotides: TGTGCCAGCAGCTTACTACGTAGCGGAAGCTCCTACGAGCAGTACTTC. The full variable domain, with the rest looked up from reference TRBV7-6 and TRBJ2-7, is GAGVSQSPRYKVTKRGQDVALRCDPISGHVSLYWYRQALGQGPEFLTYFNYEAQQDKSGLPNDRFSAERPEGSISTLTIQRTEQRDSAMYRCASSLLRSGSSYEQYFGPGTRLTVT.

The chain recombines TRBV11-2 with TRBJ2-3; no clear D gene. CDR1 and CDR2 (germline): SGHAT, FQNNGV. This CDR3 is built from 14 residues. The V gene lost 5 bases and the J gene lost 0 bases, with 9 bases spanning the gap. Here the CDR3 DNA reads TGTGCCAGCAGCGTACCTGGTAGCACAGATACGCAGTATTTT. It codes for CASSVPGSTDTQYF. The complete variable domain, with remaining parts taken from reference TRBV11-2 and TRBJ2-3, reads EAGVAQSPRYKIIEKRQSVAFWCNPISGHATLYWYQQILGQGPKLLIQFQNNGVVDDSQLPKDRFSAERLKGVDSTLKIQPAKLEDSAVYLCASSVPGSTDTQYFGPGTRLTVL.

The V and J genes are TRBV7-8 and TRBJ2-6; D is perhaps TRBD1 (5 bases). Germline CDR1 and CDR2: SGHVS and FQNEAQ. This CDR3 region has 13 residues. V gave up 6 bases and J gave up 9 bases, with 12 bases separating them. CDR3 bases: TGTGCCAGCAGAAAAGGGGTGGTCAACGTCCTGACTTTC. Translation gives CASRKGVVNVLTF.